Presented here are 30 T cell receptor beta chains from one specimen sequenced in a study of early T cells in non-severe SARS-CoV-2 infection. In TCRdb, the 5' RACE reads were re-called with MiXCR into one record per CDR3 protein. The data show about 61,000 distinct CDR3 sequences, approximately 12% seen once. Sequences were derived from whole blood, sampled at baseline. The source of these receptors is an adult who was a healthcare worker with PCR-confirmed SARS-CoV-2 infection or an uninfected control (not recorded which). The donor label of this sample is uncertain.

This clonotype was picked up many times. The chain couples TRBV5-6 to TRBJ2-1, with D unclear. This CDR3 has 11 residues. Trimming stripped 0 bases from V and 8 bases from J, with 3 bases between. The germline gives CDR1 SGHDT, CDR2 YYEEEE. The CDR3 region has the DNA TGTGCCAGCAGCTTGGCGCATGAGCAGTTCTTC. Its translation: CASSLAHEQFF.

The chain joins TRBV15 to TRBJ2-7, with a weak D call TRBD2 (5 bases). The V gene's germline CDR1 is LNHNV and CDR2 YYDKDF (reference sequence). Deletions cut 3 bases from V and 4 bases from J, with 7 bases between. This CDR3 is built from 12 residues. CDR3 region: CATSRSGYEQYV. The DNA of the CDR3 is TGTGCCACCAGCAGGTCGGGATACGAGCAGTACGTC.

This clonotype came up a few times. This chain connects TRBV2 to TRBJ1-4, with D unresolved. This CDR3 contains 11 residues. The ends were cut back, 7 bases at V and 7 bases at J, with 7 bases in the middle. Germline V gives CDR1 SNHLY, CDR2 FYNNEI. DNA for the CDR3: TGTGCCAGCACGTATGCTGAAAAACTGTTTTTT. Translation: CASTYAEKLFF. The full variable domain, with the rest looked up from reference TRBV2 and TRBJ1-4, is EPEVTQTPSHQVTQMGQEVILRCVPISNHLYFYWYRQILGQKVEFLVSFYNNEISEKSEIFDDQFSVERPDGSNFTLKIRSTKLEDSAMYFCASTYAEKLFFGSGTQLSVL.

The DNA for the CDR3 is TGTGCCAGCAGCCAAAGGGGGCTGACTTTC. Amino acid sequence: CASSQRGLTF. The gene calls are TRBV3-1 and TRBJ1-2, with D perhaps TRBD1 (6 bases). The J call is doubtful: the DNA matches TRBJ2-6 better. Germline CDR1 and CDR2: LGHDT and YNNKEL (reference sequence). The CDR3 runs 10 residues.

The chain links TRBV2 to TRBJ1-5; tentative D call: TRBD1 (5 bases). Trimming took 7 bases from V and 1 from J, leaving 8 bases between them. The length of the CDR3 is 13 residues. Germline assignment: CDR1 SNHLY and CDR2 FYNNEI. The CDR3, as DNA: TGTGCCAGCAAGGGACCGAGCAATCAGCCCCAGCATTTT. This sequence encodes CASKGPSNQPQHF.

V gene TRBV12-3 or TRBV12-4 combines with J gene TRBJ1-4; the D gene is possibly TRBD1 (6 bases). The V gene lost 5 bases and the J gene lost 13 bases, with 14 bases spanning the gap. The CDR3 has 12 residues. CDR3 amino acids: CASSPGTTRLFF. CDR3 coding DNA: TGTGCCAGCAGTCCAGGGACAACCCGACTGTTTTTT.

This clonotype was detected a few times. The chain uses TRBV2 and TRBJ2-5; possible D gene TRBD2, 5 bases. This CDR3 is 15 amino acids long. Germline CDR1 SNHLY, CDR2 FYNNEI. Trimming removed 6 bases from V and 2 bases from J, with 16 bases in between. CDR3 in DNA: TGTGCCAGCAGGAAGTTGGACGGGGAACAAGAGACCCAGTACTTC. It codes for CASRKLDGEQETQYF. Combining the CDR3 with reference TRBV2 and TRBJ2-5 gives the whole variable domain EPEVTQTPSHQVTQMGQEVILRCVPISNHLYFYWYRQILGQKVEFLVSFYNNEISEKSEIFDDQFSVERPDGSNFTLKIRSTKLEDSAMYFCASRKLDGEQETQYFGPGTRLLVL.

Points on this clonotype: A read error may account for a junction end that differs from germline. V and J are TRBV5-5 and TRBJ2-3; either TRBD1 or TRBD2 may fit D (5 bases each). Germline assignment: CDR1 SGHKS and CDR2 YYEKEE (reference sequence). The CDR3 is made up of 13 amino acids. The CDR3 DNA reads TGTGTCAGCAGGCTGGGACCTTTGGATACGCAGTATTTT. It translates to CVSRLGPLDTQYF. Full variable domain (remainder filled in from reference TRBV5-5 and TRBJ2-3): DAGVTQSPTHLIKTRGQQVTLRCSPISGHKSVSWYQQVLGQGPQFIFQYYEKEERGRGNFPDRFSARQFPNYSSELNVNALLLGDSALYLCVSRLGPLDTQYFGPGTRLTVL.

The J gene is TRBJ2-7, the V gene TRBV7-8; 12 nucleotides match TRBD1. Germline-derived CDR1 and CDR2 are SGHVS and FQNEAQ. The CDR3 is made up of 15 amino acids. With V trimmed by 2 bases and J by 6 bases, 5 bases remained unmatched. DNA for the CDR3: TGTGCCAGCAGCTTATCCGGGACAGGGGGCTCCGAGCAGTACGTC. Residues: CASSLSGTGGSEQYV.

This chain uses TRBV12-3 or TRBV12-4 with TRBJ1-1; TRBD1 matches 9 bases. The CDR3 sequence is 14 residues long. V dropped 5 bases and J dropped 6; count of bases not matched to a gene: 7. The CDR3 loop is CASSRTGGASEAFF. The CDR3 nucleotides are TGTGCCAGCAGTCGTACAGGGGGCGCGTCTGAAGCTTTCTTT.

This clonotype was detected many times. The V call is TRBV11-2, the J call TRBJ2-3; D not resolved. The V end lost 3 bases, the J end lost 4 bases, and 8 bases lay between the germline ends. The CDR3 extends over 13 amino acids. CDR1 is SGHAT and CDR2 is FQNNGV in the germline V gene. The CDR3 here is CASSLLNADTQYF. The CDR3 DNA is TGTGCCAGCAGCTTGTTAAATGCAGATACGCAGTATTTT.

The rearrangement uses TRBV7-8 and TRBJ2-7; 8 bases match TRBD1. CDR1 and CDR2 (germline): SGHVS, FQNEAQ. The CDR3 consists of 14 residues. With 5 bases clipped from V and 6 bases from J, the junction kept 9 bases outside the gene matches. CDR3 residues: CASSKSYRGAEQYV. The CDR3 DNA reads as TGTGCCAGCAGCAAATCGTACAGGGGGGCCGAGCAGTACGTC.

This clonotype was detected only a few times. The chain couples TRBV5-4 to TRBJ1-6; D not certain. V was cut by 0 bases and J by 7 bases, with 11 bases left in between. The germline V gene encodes CDR1 SGHNT and CDR2 YYREEE (reference sequence). CDR3 length: 15 residues. The CDR3 region is CASSLDRVGNSPLHF. The CDR3 coding sequence is TGTGCCAGCAGCTTGGATCGGGTCGGCAATTCACCCCTCCACTTT.

This clonotype was seen many times. The V call is TRBV12-3 or TRBV12-4, the J call TRBJ1-6, with TRBD1 identical over 7 bases. The V segment lost 6 bases and the J segment 0 bases; nucleotides outside the gene matches: 2. This CDR3 has 15 amino acids. The CDR3 coding sequence is TGTGCCAGCAGCCGGGACAGCTCCTATAATTCACCCCTCCACTTT. Its protein product is CASSRDSSYNSPLHF.

This clonotype came up a few times. The CDR3 region is CASSSGGGGGETQYF. The DNA of the CDR3 is TGTGCCAGCAGTTCTGGAGGGGGGGGCGGAGAGACCCAGTACTTC. The chain uses TRBV27 and TRBJ2-5; D might be TRBD2 (7 bases). The CDR3 has 15 residues. Trimming shortened V by 4 bases and J by 4 bases, and 16 bases separated the two germline ends. Germline CDR1 reads MNHEY; CDR2 reads SMNVEV (reference sequence).

This clonotype was detected only a few times. The chain carries TRBV5-1 and TRBJ1-1; 9 bases map to TRBD1. Germline trimming cut 0 bases from V and 10 bases from J; bases unmatched to any gene: 10. The CDR3 runs 15 residues. Per germline, CDR1 SGHRS and CDR2 YFSETQ. The chain's CDR3 is CASSLDGTGKPGAFF. The CDR3 DNA reads TGCGCCAGCAGCTTGGACGGGACAGGGAAGCCGGGAGCTTTCTTT.

This clonotype has ten or more counts. This chain uses TRBV11-2 with TRBJ2-1, with 7 nucleotides matching TRBD1. V trimming: 5 bases; J trimming: 1 base; junction bases outside the gene matches: 5. The CDR3 has 15 residues. Germline CDR1 and CDR2: SGHAT and FQNNGV. CDR3 sequence reads: CASSEPGQSYNEQFF. In DNA, the CDR3 is TGTGCCAGCAGCGAACCGGGACAGTCCTACAATGAGCAGTTCTTC.

The gene calls are TRBV7-3 and TRBJ2-3; possibly TRBD2 for D (6 bases). Trimming pared 4 bases from V and 0 bases from J, leaving 8 bases between. The CDR3 consists of 14 residues. The germline V gene has CDR1 SGHTA and CDR2 FQGTGA. CDR3 bases: TGTGCCAGCAGCTCCGGGGGAAGCACAGATACGCAGTATTTT. Translated, it gives CASSSGGSTDTQYF. The entire variable domain, with the rest obtained from reference TRBV7-3 and TRBJ2-3, is as follows: GAGVSQTPSNKVTEKGKYVELRCDPISGHTALYWYRQSLGQGPEFLIYFQGTGAADDSGLPNDRFFAVRPEGSVSTLKIQRTERGDSAVYLCASSSGGSTDTQYFGPGTRLTVL.

This clonotype has more than one count but fewer than ten. The chain is built from TRBV3-1 and TRBJ2-3, with TRBD2 matching 8 bases. The CDR3 is 15 amino acids. The V gene end was trimmed by 0 bases and the J gene end by 7 bases; junction bases not matched to a gene: 6. Germline CDR1 LGHDT, CDR2 YNNKEL (reference sequence). The CDR3 is CASSQDLTSDYTQYF. For the CDR3, the DNA is TGTGCCAGCAGCCAAGATTTGACTAGCGATTATACGCAGTATTTT.

This clonotype was detected ten times or more. The V and J genes are TRBV5-5 and TRBJ2-7; 7 bases are a match to TRBD1. CDR3 size: 14 residues. From germline, CDR1 is SGHKS and CDR2 YYEKEE (reference sequence). The V gene end was trimmed by 0 bases and the J gene end by 2 bases; junction bases not matched to a gene: 2. CDR3 sequence reads: CASSLGQGAYEQYV. CDR3 bases: TGTGCCAGCAGCTTGGGTCAGGGGGCCTACGAGCAGTACGTC.

J is TRBJ2-5 and V is TRBV20-1; D possibly corresponds to TRBD2 (5 bases). CDR1 is DFQATT and CDR2 is SNEGSKA in the germline V gene (reference sequence). The CDR3 consists of 14 residues. Trimming took off 0 bases at V and 3 bases at J, with 11 bases between the two ends. The CDR3 DNA follows: TGCAGTGCTAGAGAGGGAGCTAATAAAGAGACCCAGTACTTC. Its protein product is CSAREGANKETQYF.

This clonotype was observed a handful of times. The J gene is TRBJ1-1, the V gene TRBV7-3; TRBD1 is a possible D gene (6 bases). Trimming left V 4 bases short and J 4 bases short, with 10 bases between. The CDR3 extends over 13 amino acids. Germline values: CDR1 SGHTA, CDR2 FQGTGA. CDR3 bases: TGTGCCAGCAGCTCTCAGGGGCCCACTGAAGCTTTCTTT. It encodes CASSSQGPTEAFF. Together with reference TRBV7-3 and TRBJ1-1, the CDR3 gives the full variable domain: GAGVSQTPSNKVTEKGKYVELRCDPISGHTALYWYRQSLGQGPEFLIYFQGTGAADDSGLPNDRFFAVRPEGSVSTLKIQRTERGDSAVYLCASSSQGPTEAFFGQGTRLTVV.

This clonotype was observed a few times. The genes are TRBV19 and TRBJ1-5; D uncertain. The length of the CDR3 is 13 residues. V gave up 4 bases and J gave up 7 bases, with 11 bases separating them. Germline-derived CDR1 and CDR2 are LNHDA and SQIVND (reference sequence). The chain's CDR3 is CASSTARGQPQHF. The CDR3 coding sequence is TGTGCCAGTAGTACGGCTCGTGGGCAGCCCCAGCATTTT.

This chain links TRBV23-1 with TRBJ2-7; TRBD1 is a possible D gene (7 bases). TRBV23-1 is treated as an ORF (open reading frame) with a function not yet certain. Trimming stripped 7 bases from V and 2 bases from J, with 27 bases between. The CDR3 has 18 residues. The CDR3 protein is CASKGSSACRGVAYEQYV. CDR3 nucleotide sequence: TGCGCCAGCAAGGGGTCCAGCGCGTGCAGGGGGGTCGCCTACGAGCAGTACGTC.

This chain joins TRBV5-6 and TRBJ2-7, with D possibly called TRBD1 or TRBD2 (5 bases each). Germline V gene data show CDR1 as SGHDT and CDR2 as YYEEEE. CDR3 length: 14 amino acids. Deletions cut 5 bases from V and 1 base from J, with 13 bases between. The CDR3 bases are TGTGCCAGCAGGAGGCGGGCAGGGTCCTACGAGCAGTACGTC. Translated, it gives CASRRRAGSYEQYV.

This clonotype occurred a few times. This chain joins TRBV2 and TRBJ1-5; possible D gene TRBD1, 5 bases. V was cut by 5 bases and J by 7 bases, with 15 bases left in between. The CDR3 spans 14 residues. Germline V gives CDR1 SNHLY, CDR2 FYNNEI. CDR3 residues: CASSHQGISQPQHF. Written as DNA, the CDR3 is TGTGCCAGCAGTCACCAGGGAATCAGCCAGCCCCAGCATTTT.

The chain joins TRBV18 to TRBJ2-1, with 7 bases matching TRBD1. The CDR3 spans 16 residues. Trimming removed 0 bases from V and 6 bases from J; junction bases left unmatched: 8. The germline CDR1 and CDR2 sequences are KGHSH and LQKENI. The CDR3 reads CASSPPSGGIPNEQFF. The CDR3, as DNA: TGTGCCAGCTCACCACCGTCAGGGGGTATCCCCAATGAGCAGTTCTTC.

This clonotype was found a few times. The chain carries TRBV2 and TRBJ1-5; 7 bases agree with TRBD1. With 8 bases clipped from V and 4 bases from J, the junction kept 8 bases outside the gene matches. The CDR3 is made up of 14 amino acids. The germline V gene encodes CDR1 SNHLY and CDR2 FYNNEI. CDR3 sequence reads: CASHLGQLNQPQHF. The CDR3 DNA sequence: TGTGCCAGCCACTTGGGACAGCTAAATCAGCCCCAGCATTTT.

Note on this clonotype: A read error is possible here, since a much larger clone lies one base away. Since no conserved phenylalanine or tryptophan closes the CDR3, a read error is the likely cause. The chain employs TRBV7-3 and TRBJ2-3, with 7 bases fitting TRBD1. Unmatched junction bases numbered 9, after V lost 6 bases and J lost 0 bases. Germline loops: CDR1 SGHTA, CDR2 FQGTGA. CDR3 length equals 16 residues. This CDR3 is CASSLTGEISTDTQYY. The CDR3 DNA reads TGTGCCAGCAGTCTTACAGGGGAGATTAGCACAGATACGCAGTATTAT.

The chain uses TRBV18 and TRBJ1-2; 9 bases line up with TRBD1. Germline-derived CDR1 and CDR2 are KGHSH and LQKENI. This CDR3 is 15 amino acids long. V shed 2 bases and J 6 bases; nucleotides not matched to a gene: 7. CDR3 amino acids: CASSPDFTGGNGYTF. The CDR3 coding sequence is TGTGCCAGCTCACCAGACTTCACAGGGGGCAATGGCTACACCTTC.